This TCR beta chain is drawn from a study of identifying expanded T cells in peripheral blood. Assay: immunoSEQ multiplex PCR; the TCRdb copy retains only in-frame clones and omits some. The data contain approximately 100,000 clones, around 89% of them singletons. As for this clone: Its antigen is still unknown.

Germline CDR1 reads KGHSH; CDR2 reads LQKENI. The ends were cut back, 1 base at V and 5 bases at J, with 11 bases in the middle. CDR3 length: 14 amino acids. Notes on the study in general: Variance in clone template counts between approximately 2-week samples significantly increased with total template count across all healthy donors.

The gene calls are TRBV18 and TRBJ2-5, with D tentatively TRBD2 (6 bases). The TCR comes from a person aged 18 to 75 in good health. The sample consisted of blood. CDR3 DNA: TGTGCCAGCTCACCACTAGCCGCGGGGGAGACCCAGTACTTC. Its protein product is CASSPLAAGETQYF.